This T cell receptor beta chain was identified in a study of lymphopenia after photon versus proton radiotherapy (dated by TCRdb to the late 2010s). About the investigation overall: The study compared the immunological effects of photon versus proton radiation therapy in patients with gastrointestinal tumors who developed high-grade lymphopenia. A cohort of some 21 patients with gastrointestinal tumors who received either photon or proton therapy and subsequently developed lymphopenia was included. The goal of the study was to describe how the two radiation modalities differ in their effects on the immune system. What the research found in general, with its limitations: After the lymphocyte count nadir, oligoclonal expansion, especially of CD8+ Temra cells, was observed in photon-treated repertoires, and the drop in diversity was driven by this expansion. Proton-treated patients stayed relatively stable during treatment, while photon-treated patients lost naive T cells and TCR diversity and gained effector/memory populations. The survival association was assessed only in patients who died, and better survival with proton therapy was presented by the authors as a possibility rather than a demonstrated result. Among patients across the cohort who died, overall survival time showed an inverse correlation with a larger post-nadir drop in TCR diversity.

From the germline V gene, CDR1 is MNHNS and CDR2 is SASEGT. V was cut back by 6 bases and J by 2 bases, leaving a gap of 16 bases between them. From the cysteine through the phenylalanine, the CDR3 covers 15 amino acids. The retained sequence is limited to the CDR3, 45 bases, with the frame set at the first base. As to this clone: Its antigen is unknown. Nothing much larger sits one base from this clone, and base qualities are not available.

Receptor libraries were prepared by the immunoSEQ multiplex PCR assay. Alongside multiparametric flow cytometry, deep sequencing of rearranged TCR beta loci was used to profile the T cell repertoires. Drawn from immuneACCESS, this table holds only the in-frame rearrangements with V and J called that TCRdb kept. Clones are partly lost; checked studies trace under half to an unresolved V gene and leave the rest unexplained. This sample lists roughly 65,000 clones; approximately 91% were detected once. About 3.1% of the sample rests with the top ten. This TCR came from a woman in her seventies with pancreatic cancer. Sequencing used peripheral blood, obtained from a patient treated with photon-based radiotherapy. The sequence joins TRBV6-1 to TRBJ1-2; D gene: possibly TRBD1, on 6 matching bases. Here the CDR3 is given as CASRVGQLKNYGYTF. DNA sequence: TGTGCCAGCAGAGTCGGACAGCTCAAAAACTATGGCTACACCTTC.